This T cell receptor beta chain was observed in a study of T cell repertoires in cytomegalovirus infection. Study context: Both a matching HLA type and CMV infection were indicated by public TCR beta signatures. Study-level findings and limits: Cumulative public TCR beta family frequency identified carriers of CMV plus the relevant HLA. HLA-C-restricted CMV clonotypes gave the most frequent clonotype in two of eight donors.

Via MiXCR, TCRdb re-called the reads, giving one row per CDR3 protein. This sample has about 130,000 distinct CDR3 sequences, with about 10% found just once. Turning to this clonotype: Its antigen is as yet unknown.

CDR3 length: 15 amino acids. From germline, CDR1 is DFQATT and CDR2 SNEGSKA (reference sequence). The ends lost 5 bases at V and 4 bases at J; junction bases unmatched: 8. This receptor was obtained from a human donor in good health (CMV status not recorded). Some clones in this sample may be carry-over from other donors' samples. Sequencing was performed on PBMCs. The chain joins TRBV20-1 to TRBJ2-5; 12 bases match TRBD2. The CDR3 region is CSAYDRTSGAETQYF. The CDR3 DNA reads TGCAGTGCTTACGACCGGACTAGCGGGGCAGAGACCCAGTACTTC.